These 28 T cell receptor beta chains were all obtained from the same sample, sequenced in a study of control samples from healthy donors and cancer patients. The method was immunoSEQ multiplex PCR; TCRdb's version includes in-frame clones alone and lacks a portion of them. The table records 65,000 to 90,000 clones, 85% to 95% of them present only once. The source material was blood. These receptors were collected from a woman in her twenties or thirties in good health.

The genes are TRBV9 and TRBJ1-1, with D perhaps TRBD1 (5 bases). Trimming left V 0 bases short and J 0 bases short, with 15 bases between. This CDR3 is built from 17 residues. The germline V gene has CDR1 SGDLS and CDR2 YYNGEE. The CDR3 DNA reads as TGTGCCAGCAGCGTAGCGGTCGAGACAGCAATGAACACTGAAGCTTTCTTT. Translated: CASSVAVETAMNTEAFF.

A single count supports this clone. V gene TRBV5-1 combines with J gene TRBJ1-2; 7 bases align to TRBD1. V gave up 4 bases and J gave up 4 bases; unmatched junction bases: 7. Per germline, CDR1 SGHRS and CDR2 YFSETQ. The length of the CDR3 is 14 residues. CDR3 sequence (DNA): TGCGCCAGCAGCCAGACAGGGACGTTCTATGGCTACACCTTC. It translates to CASSQTGTFYGYTF.

The chain has TRBV7-9 and TRBJ2-5; 8 bases are shared with TRBD2. Trimming removed 7 bases from V and 1 base from J; junction bases left unmatched: 5. Germline V lookup: CDR1 SEHNR, CDR2 FQNEAQ (reference sequence). The CDR3 spans 14 residues. The chain's CDR3 is CASTERGSQETQYF. Here the CDR3 DNA reads TGTGCCAGCACAGAGCGGGGGAGCCAAGAGACCCAGTACTTC.

The chain recombines TRBV6-5 with TRBJ1-5; weak D call: TRBD1 (6 bases). Between the trimmed V and J ends, which lost 5 bases and 7 bases, there was a span of 12 bases. The CDR3 has 13 residues. From germline, CDR1 is MNHEY and CDR2 SVGAGI. In nucleotides, the CDR3 is TGTGCCAGCAGTCAGGGGCCCTCCCAGCCCCAGCATTTT. Translating it yields CASSQGPSQPQHF.

The chain is built from TRBV19 and TRBJ2-1; D may correspond to TRBD1 or TRBD2 (5 bases each). Germline V gene sequence: CDR1 LNHDA, CDR2 SQIVND (reference sequence). V lost 4 bases and J lost 3, with 10 bases in between. The CDR3 extends over 14 amino acids. The CDR3 loop reads CASSRGTNYNEQFF. CDR3 coding DNA: TGTGCCAGTAGTAGGGGGACCAACTACAATGAGCAGTTCTTC.

To note about this clone: One end of the junction varies from germline; a read error may be responsible. The J gene is TRBJ2-7, the V gene TRBV27, with a weak D call TRBD1 (6 bases). The germline CDR1 and CDR2 sequences are MNHEY and SMNVEV (reference sequence). This CDR3 region has 13 residues. In DNA form, the CDR3 reads TGTGCCAGCAGCCGGGACAACTCCGACGAGCAGTACTTC. The encoded protein is CASSRDNSDEQYF.

This clone was observed once. CDR3 amino acids: CASSIRESVQPQHF. The CDR3 coding sequence is TGTGCCAGTAGTATCCGGGAGTCGGTGCAGCCCCAGCATTTT. The rearrangement joins TRBV19 to TRBJ1-5, with D uncertain. This CDR3 has 14 residues. V was shortened by 3 bases and J by 7 bases, with 13 bases between the two germline ends. The germline gives CDR1 LNHDA, CDR2 SQIVND (reference sequence). The variable domain in full, completed from reference TRBV19 and TRBJ1-5, reads DGGITQSPKYLFRKEGQNVTLSCEQNLNHDAMYWYRQDPGQGLRLIYYSQIVNDFQKGDIAEGYSVSREKKESFPLTVTSAQKNPTAFYLCASSIRESVQPQHFGDGTRLSIL.

This chain connects TRBV6-2 or TRBV6-3 to TRBJ1-2, with D possibly TRBD1 on 5 matching bases. Germline V gene sequence: CDR1 MNHEY, CDR2 SVGEGT. Trimming removed 1 base at V and 2 bases at J, with 8 bases between. The CDR3 loop spans 14 amino acids. CDR3 nucleotide sequence: TGTGCCAGCAGTTACTGGGGCCTGAACTATGGCTACACCTTC. This translates into CASSYWGLNYGYTF.

The rearrangement links TRBV6-5 to TRBJ2-7, with 9 bases lining up with TRBD2. The CDR3 contains 13 residues. Germline values: CDR1 MNHEY, CDR2 SVGAGI. Unmatched junction bases numbered 4, after V lost 6 bases and J lost 4 bases. Here the CDR3 DNA reads TGTGCCAGCAGACCCAGCGGGGGGTACGAGCAGTACTTC. It encodes CASRPSGGYEQYF.

The CDR3 loop reads CASRDSGGAENEQFF. The CDR3 DNA reads as TGTGCCAGCAGGGACTCAGGGGGCGCCGAAAATGAGCAGTTCTTC. This chain links TRBV6-6 with TRBJ2-1; 8 positions agree with TRBD1. The germline V gene encodes CDR1 MNHNY and CDR2 SVGAGI (reference sequence). The J segment lost 7 bases and the V segment lost 6 bases, leaving 11 bases of the junction unmatched. The CDR3 consists of 15 residues.

This chain links TRBV5-5 with TRBJ1-5; D gene ambiguous. Germline-derived CDR1 and CDR2 are SGHKS and YYEKEE (reference sequence). V lost 0 bases and J lost 2, with 12 bases in between. This CDR3 has 16 residues. Here the CDR3 DNA reads TGTGCCAGCAGCTTGGCCGGAGGGCGAGGCAATCAGCCCCAGCATTTT. Protein: CASSLAGGRGNQPQHF.

This clone came up once. The gene calls are TRBV5-1 and TRBJ2-5, with D perhaps given as TRBD1 or TRBD2 (5 bases each). CDR1 SGHRS and CDR2 YFSETQ come from the germline V gene. CDR3 length: 14 residues. With 2 bases removed from V and 7 bases from J, the gap between germline ends came to 15 bases. The chain's CDR3 is CASSFWQGEGTQYF. In DNA, the CDR3 is TGCGCCAGCAGCTTTTGGCAGGGCGAGGGGACCCAGTACTTC.

The chain is built from TRBV29-1 and TRBJ1-2; D is unclear. V was trimmed by 8 bases and J by 6 bases, leaving 19 bases between them. The CDR3 is 13 residues long. Germline V CDR1 and CDR2: SQVTM, ANQGSEA. The CDR3 protein is CSSESRREDGYTF. CDR3 nucleotides: TGCAGCTCCGAAAGTCGAAGGGAGGATGGCTACACCTTC.

The chain couples TRBV5-1 to TRBJ2-1; 7 bases are a match to TRBD1. Per germline, CDR1 SGHRS and CDR2 YFSETQ. V shed 3 bases, J shed 5 bases, and the junction held 5 bases outside the gene matches. CDR3 length: 14 residues. DNA for the CDR3: TGCGCCAGCAGCTGGAAGGGGGCCAACAATGAGCAGTTCTTC. Translated: CASSWKGANNEQFF.

This chain links TRBV29-1 with TRBJ1-5; tentatively, D is TRBD1 (5 bases). In germline, CDR1 is SQVTM, CDR2 ANQGSEA. The CDR3 is made up of 13 amino acids. The V and J ends lost 4 bases and 0 bases respectively, with 7 bases between them. CDR3 sequence reads: CSVARDSNQPQHF. The CDR3 DNA is TGCAGCGTTGCCAGGGATAGCAATCAGCCCCAGCATTTT.

This chain joins TRBV2 and TRBJ1-6, with D unresolved. CDR3 length equals 14 residues. Trimming shortened V by 6 bases and J by 10 bases, and 16 bases separated the two germline ends. CDR1 is SNHLY, CDR2 FYNNEI, per germline. The CDR3 DNA reads as TGTGCCAGCAGAAGGGCTAATTCGGAATCACCCCTCCACTTT. Translated: CASRRANSESPLHF. Looking up the rest from reference TRBV2 and TRBJ1-6 gives the full variable domain: EPEVTQTPSHQVTQMGQEVILRCVPISNHLYFYWYRQILGQKVEFLVSFYNNEISEKSEIFDDQFSVERPDGSNFTLKIRSTKLEDSAMYFCASRRANSESPLHFGNGTRLTVT.

The gene calls are TRBV2 and TRBJ1-1; 8 bases map to TRBD1. The CDR3 has 13 amino acids. V lost 2 bases, J lost 11 bases, and 7 bases stayed unmatched. CDR1 and CDR2 from the germline V gene are SNHLY and FYNNEI. The CDR3 sequence: CASSEWTGRAAFF. As DNA, the CDR3 is TGTGCCAGCAGTGAATGGACAGGGAGAGCTGCTTTCTTT.

The chain recombines TRBV5-1 with TRBJ1-1; a weak D match, TRBD1 (5 bases). Germline lookup yields CDR1 SGHRS and CDR2 YFSETQ. V shed 2 bases and J shed 4 bases, with 15 bases lying between them. The CDR3 has 15 amino acids. The CDR3 DNA reads TGCGCCAGCAGCTTAGATGGGACGTCCCTCACTGAAGCTTTCTTT. Its protein is CASSLDGTSLTEAFF.

This clone is a singleton in its sample. V and J are TRBV28 and TRBJ1-6; no clear D gene. Germline values: CDR1 MDHEN, CDR2 SYDVKM. CDR3 length: 16 amino acids. Trimming left V 2 bases short and J 9 bases short, with 17 bases between. CDR3 sequence reads: CASSLGNSGGGSPLHF. The CDR3 DNA is TGTGCCAGCAGTTTAGGCAACTCCGGCGGCGGTTCACCCCTCCACTTT.

This chain uses TRBV6-5 with TRBJ2-6; no reliable D call. The germline gives CDR1 MNHEY, CDR2 SVGAGI. The CDR3 totals 15 residues. V lost 4 bases to trimming and J lost 4 bases, with 11 bases between them. CDR3 DNA: TGTGCCAGCAGTTCCTACAGTACCGGGGCCAACGTCCTGACTTTC. This encodes CASSSYSTGANVLTF.

This CDR3 is CATSRDRGQSQPQHF. The DNA for the CDR3 is TGTGCCACCAGCAGAGATCGAGGACAAAGTCAGCCCCAGCATTTT. V usage is TRBV15 and J usage is TRBJ1-5; weak D call: TRBD1 (5 bases). The V gene's germline CDR1 is LNHNV and CDR2 YYDKDF (reference sequence). Trimming took 0 bases from V and 6 from J, leaving 12 bases between them. This CDR3 is 15 amino acids long.

V usage is TRBV12-3 or TRBV12-4 and J usage is TRBJ1-2; D remains ambiguous. Trimming pared 0 bases from V and 3 bases from J, leaving 5 bases between. This CDR3 has 13 residues. CDR3 nucleotide sequence: TGTGCCAGCAGTTTAGCGCCCGACTATGGCTACACCTTC. Its translation is CASSLAPDYGYTF.

This chain uses TRBV7-9 with TRBJ2-2; possibly TRBD1 for D (5 bases). Per germline, CDR1 SEHNR and CDR2 FQNEAQ (reference sequence). CDR3 length: 15 amino acids. V was clipped by 3 bases and J by 5 bases, with 13 bases between them. The CDR3 reads CASSFIRVGTGELFF. DNA for the CDR3: TGTGCCAGCAGCTTTATCAGGGTTGGGACCGGGGAGCTGTTTTTT.

V and J are TRBV9 and TRBJ2-3, with D uncertain. Trimming cost V 3 bases and J 0 bases, with 17 bases left between them. CDR1 and CDR2 (germline): SGDLS, YYNGEE. This CDR3 comprises 17 residues. The CDR3 nucleotides read TGTGCCAGCAGCGGTTCCAGTCCCACGTCTAGCACAGATACGCAGTATTTT. Amino acids: CASSGSSPTSSTDTQYF.

The CDR3 here is CASSRLQGVTYNEQFF. DNA for the CDR3: TGTGCCAGCAGCCGACTACAGGGGGTTACCTACAATGAGCAGTTCTTC. This chain uses TRBV7-9 with TRBJ2-1, with 8 bases matching TRBD1. CDR3 length: 16 amino acids. Trimming at V came to 5 bases and at J to 2 bases, leaving 8 bases not matched to a gene. CDR1 and CDR2 (germline): SEHNR, FQNEAQ (reference sequence).

This sequence joins TRBV3-1 (or the pseudogene TRBV3-2) and TRBJ1-6, with D unclear. Trimming shortened V by 1 base and J by 5 bases, and 12 bases separated the two germline ends. Looked up from germline, CDR1 is LGHDT and CDR2 is YNNKEL (reference sequence). This CDR3 region has 16 residues. The CDR3 loop reads CASSQGQQRNNSPLHF. DNA for the CDR3: TGTGCCAGCAGCCAAGGTCAACAGAGAAATAATTCACCCCTCCACTTT.

The chain recombines TRBV25-1 with TRBJ1-2; D remains ambiguous. Per the germline V gene, CDR1 is MGHDK and CDR2 is SYGVNS. With 1 base removed from V and 7 bases from J, the gap between germline ends came to 4 bases. The CDR3 has 11 residues. CDR3 coding DNA: TGTGCCAGCAGTGAATTAGGTGGCTACACCTTC. It encodes CASSELGGYTF.

The chain is built from TRBV2 and TRBJ2-1; 9 positions match TRBD1. Germline assignment: CDR1 SNHLY and CDR2 FYNNEI. The ends lost 8 bases at V and 7 bases at J; junction bases unmatched: 6. The CDR3 covers 13 residues. This chain's CDR3 is CASRDREKNEQFF. The CDR3 nucleotides are TGTGCCAGCCGGGACAGGGAGAAGAATGAGCAGTTCTTC.